This TCR beta chain was recorded in a study of post-analysis software for immune sequencing data. Background on the study: Recorded disease courses covered relapsing-remitting, secondary progressive and progressive-relapsing multiple sclerosis. Some patients had no subtype annotation.

With respect to this clonotype: Its antigen is unknown.

V was trimmed by 1 base and J by 4 bases, leaving 14 bases between them. The germline V gene has CDR1 MNHEY and CDR2 SVGEGT. The CDR3 contains 15 residues. The study, taken as a whole, reports: Higher frequency in patients than in controls was seen for roughly five TRBV segments, with TRBV5-6, TRBV5-1 and TRBV20-1 among them. Normalized Chao1 diversity in multiple sclerosis patients fell significantly below that of controls. Strong co-clustering by F measure was evident for samples that had been prepared in the same batch.

The library was made from cDNA and included unique molecular identifiers. With 1 to 10 million T cells as the source, a few hundred thousand cDNA molecules resulted. TCRdb fed the PCR reads into MiXCR, producing one record per CDR3 protein. This table has 700,000 to 900,000 distinct CDR3 sequences, approximately 44% appearing once. This TCR was sampled from a girl aged 10 to 17 with multiple sclerosis. Sequenced input: blood. This chain uses TRBV6-2 or TRBV6-3 with TRBJ2-7; no clear D. The CDR3 is CASSYLFKAPYEQYF. In DNA, the CDR3 is TGTGCCAGCAGTTACTTGTTTAAGGCCCCTTACGAGCAGTACTTC.